The source of this TCR beta chain is a study of T and B cells in COVID-19 patients. Overall study: Blood was sampled from COVID-19 patients who were either actively infected or recovered. Most recovered patients had mild to moderate COVID-19 treated as outpatients. Study results and limitations: Patients with COVID-19 reportedly showed strongly skewed T cell receptor beta variable and joining gene usage. Clonality of TRB repertoires was high in active COVID-19; recovery brought above-healthy diversity and richness.

Blood genomic DNA input for TRB amplification was 250-500 ng. V was cut by 5 bases and J by 3 bases, with 13 bases left in between. Per the germline V gene, CDR1 is SGHVT and CDR2 is SQSDAQ. This CDR3 is built from 14 residues. This clonotype has only a few counts. No antigen is known for it. Multiplex PCR with BIOMED2 TRB-A/B primer pools amplified TRB rearrangements. TCRdb passed the multiplex PCR reads through MiXCR, listing each CDR3 protein once. Of roughly 7,000 distinct CDR3 sequences listed, 30% to 35% are singletons. V gene TRBV7-4 combines with J gene TRBJ1-2, with a tentative D call TRBD1 (5 bases). The TCR comes from a human donor with active COVID-19. The sample taken for sequencing was blood. CDR3 amino acids: CASSPREGDYGYTF. CDR3 DNA: TGTGCCAGCAGCCCCCGAGAAGGGGACTATGGCTACACCTTC.